This T cell receptor beta chain stems from a study of regulatory T cells in long-lasting Graves disease. General observations from the study: It was peripheral blood alone, not thyroid tissue, that was studied.

Trimming took 2 bases from V and 4 from J, leaving 18 bases between them. This CDR3 has 16 amino acids. Germline lookup yields CDR1 KGHSH and CDR2 LQKENI. This clonotype has a count of ten or more. Its target is unknown. Time point: newly diagnosed GD, antithyroid drugs for less than 3 months. Researchers made the TCR library from RNA that was extracted from PBMCs. Graves' disease diagnosis relied on American Thyroid Association guidelines. In building TCR beta libraries, iRepertoire HTBI primers were used together with Arm-PCR of CDR3 regions. One entry per CDR3 protein, called by TCRdb with MiXCR from the multiplex PCR reads. The table records around 500,000 distinct CDR3 sequences, around 12% of them present only once. The sample also formed part of further work on T cells in Graves' hyperthyroidism and ophthalmopathy.

The J gene is TRBJ2-7, the V gene TRBV18; the D gene is possibly TRBD2 (6 bases). The clonotype comes from a young woman with Graves disease. The sequencing used peripheral blood mononuclear cells (PBMCs), collected at new diagnosis, from a patient treated with antithyroid drugs. The CDR3: CASSPGDGLARYEQYF. The CDR3 DNA reads TGTGCCAGCTCACCAGGTGATGGGCTAGCGCGTTACGAGCAGTACTTC.